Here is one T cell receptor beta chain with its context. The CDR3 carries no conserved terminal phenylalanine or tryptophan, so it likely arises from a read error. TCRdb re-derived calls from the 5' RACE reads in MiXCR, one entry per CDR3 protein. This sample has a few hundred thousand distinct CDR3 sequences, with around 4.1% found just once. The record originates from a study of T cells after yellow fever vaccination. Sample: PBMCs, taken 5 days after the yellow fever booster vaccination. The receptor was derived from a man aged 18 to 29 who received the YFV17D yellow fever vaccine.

Written as DNA, the CDR3 is TGTGCCAGCAGCCCCCTTTCTATTGGGACAACGAACACTGAAGCTTTCTCT. This codes for CASSPLSIGTTNTEAFS. V is TRBV7-2 and J is TRBJ1-1; TRBD1 might be the D (6 bases). The V end was cut by 5 bases, the J end by 1 base, with 20 bases between. Germline V CDR1 and CDR2: SGHTA, FQGNSA. This CDR3 spans 17 amino acids.